Sequencing of this T cell receptor (beta chain) was carried out in a study of T-cell memory formation after mild COVID-19. Via MiXCR, TCRdb re-called the 5' RACE reads, giving one row per CDR3 protein. The table records hundreds of thousands of distinct CDR3 sequences, roughly 18% of them present only once. The study's findings and limits: Certain responding clones were present in pre-infection memory, suggesting participation of cross-reactive memory. Clones contracting across day 15 to 85 had a balanced CD4/CD8 profile; later expanding clones leaned CD4+.

Remarks on this clonotype: Its antigen is not known.

Germline V gene lookup returns CDR1 SEHNR and CDR2 FQNEAQ (reference sequence). This CDR3 is built from 15 residues. V shed 5 bases, J shed 6 bases, and the junction held 8 bases outside the gene matches. The V call is TRBV7-9, the J call TRBJ2-1; 9 nucleotides align to TRBD2. The sequence derives from a man younger than 35 who had mild COVID-19 (a few samples of this study predate the infection). Cell type and time point are not known. Material: PBMCs or a T cell subset sorted from them (not recorded which). The CDR3 DNA sequence: TGTGCCAGCAGCCCTGCTAGCGGGGCTCGCAATGAGCAGTTCTTC. It is translated as CASSPASGARNEQFF.